This T cell receptor (beta chain) is drawn from a study of blood T cell repertoires in COVID-19. About the study: The samples span acute and convalescent COVID-19 from the United States, Italy and Spain.

Germline-derived CDR1 and CDR2 are SGHRS and YFSETQ. The V and J ends lost 3 bases and 3 bases, in that order; junction bases with no gene match: 2. This CDR3 is 14 amino acids long. Per the original methods: Counts of nucleated cells, estimated from reference gene primer amplification, were obtained. Produced via immunoSEQ multiplex PCR; TCRdb's table is partial and in-frame only. V, J and clone size derive from that table, while D and trimming were established from the DNA sequence. The profile shows some 220,000 clones, 75% to 85% of them singletons. Recruited during active infection, patients (from Seattle) were subsequently followed longitudinally.

This clonotype originated in a woman aged 70 to 79 with COVID-19, enrolled during active disease. The chain employs TRBV5-1 and TRBJ2-5; the match to TRBD1 covers 10 bases. The sequenced material came from peripheral blood. The CDR3 loop reads CASSSGTGEETQYF. CDR3 coding DNA: TGCGCCAGCAGCTCGGGGACAGGGGAAGAGACCCAGTACTTC.